The 20 T cell receptor beta chains reported below all come from one sample, sequenced in a study of blood T cell repertoires in COVID-19 (dated by TCRdb to the early 2020s). Libraries were constructed by the immunoSEQ multiplex PCR assay. What TCRdb holds here is the immuneACCESS table cut down to in-frame rearrangements. Part of the clones is not present; checked against another copy, under half of the missing clones reflect an unresolved V gene, and the others are unexplained. This sample comprises about 28,000 clones, around 92% of them detected only once. 0.83% of the sample goes to the ten largest clones. The sequencing sample was made of peripheral blood. All receptors derive from a woman aged 70-85 years with COVID-19, enrolled during active disease.

The chain combines TRBV3-1 (or the pseudogene TRBV3-2) with TRBJ2-2; the match to TRBD2 covers 8 bases. CDR1 is LGHDT and CDR2 is YNNKEL in the germline V gene (reference sequence). V lost 5 bases, J lost 5 bases, and 4 bases stayed unmatched. This CDR3 spans 14 amino acids. CDR3 amino acids: CASSLSGRTGELFF. The CDR3 bases are TGTGCCAGCAGCTTAAGCGGGAGAACCGGGGAGCTGTTTTTT.

V is TRBV19 and J is TRBJ2-7; 8 bases agree with TRBD1. This CDR3 region has 15 residues. Germline lookup yields CDR1 LNHDA and CDR2 SQIVND (reference sequence). The V gene end was trimmed by 3 bases and the J gene end by 4 bases; junction bases not matched to a gene: 8. The CDR3 coding sequence is TGTGCCAGTAGTATTGGGGGACAGGATCGATACGAGCAGTACTTC. This translates into CASSIGGQDRYEQYF.

The V call is TRBV3-1 (or the pseudogene TRBV3-2), the J call TRBJ2-1, with D maybe TRBD2 (6 bases). The CDR3 is 18 residues long. CDR1 and CDR2 from the germline V gene are LGHDT and YNNKEL (reference sequence). V lost 5 bases to trimming and J lost 0 bases, with 20 bases between them. The CDR3 nucleotides are TGTGCCAGCAGCGAGATCGGTTCTGGCGGGAACTCCTACAATGAGCAGTTCTTC. It is translated as CASSEIGSGGNSYNEQFF.

The chain employs TRBV5-1 and TRBJ1-2; 7 nucleotides line up with TRBD1. CDR1 SGHRS and CDR2 YFSETQ come from the germline V gene. This CDR3 has 15 residues. V lost 2 bases to trimming and J lost 0 bases; unmatched junction nucleotides: 4. CDR3 amino acids: CASSLRGGPNYGYTF. As DNA, the CDR3 is TGCGCCAGCAGCTTACGAGGGGGCCCTAACTATGGCTACACCTTC.

The chain is built from TRBV6-5 and TRBJ1-4, with unresolved D. This CDR3 comprises 15 residues. Germline CDR1 reads MNHEY; CDR2 reads SVGAGI. V was pared by 6 bases and J by 3 bases, with 14 bases between. This CDR3 reads CASSFSLEANEKLFF. CDR3 nucleotide sequence: TGTGCCAGCAGCTTCTCGTTAGAGGCTAATGAAAAACTGTTTTTT.

J is TRBJ1-1 and V is TRBV5-5; TRBD1 matches 8 bases. J gave up 11 bases and V 0 bases, and 6 bases lay outside the gene matches. This CDR3 contains 13 residues. Germline values: CDR1 SGHKS, CDR2 YYEKEE (reference sequence). The CDR3 sequence is CASSLGTGSIAFF. The CDR3 DNA reads as TGTGCCAGCAGCTTGGGGACAGGGTCTATCGCTTTCTTT.

The chain is built from TRBV5-4 and TRBJ2-7; 7 bases fit TRBD1. The germline gives CDR1 SGHNT, CDR2 YYREEE (reference sequence). The CDR3 is 12 residues long. With V trimmed by 4 bases and J by 3 bases, 1 base remained unmatched. DNA of the CDR3: TGTGCCAGCAGCCGGGACAGCTACGAGCAGTACTTC. Translation gives CASSRDSYEQYF.

V is TRBV5-1 and J is TRBJ1-5; D is unresolved. Per the germline V gene, CDR1 is SGHRS and CDR2 is YFSETQ. The V and J ends lost 4 bases and 7 bases respectively, with 15 bases between them. This CDR3 is 14 amino acids long. As DNA, the CDR3 is TGCGCCAGCAGCAAGGACGCGGGAGAACAGCCCCAGCATTTT. Residues: CASSKDAGEQPQHF.

The chain has TRBV4-1 and TRBJ2-1; 8 bases agree with TRBD1. V lost 5 bases and J lost 3; bases outside the gene matches: 6. The CDR3 contains 15 residues. Germline values: CDR1 MGHRA, CDR2 YSYEKL. This chain's CDR3 is CASSEGQGDYNEQFF. CDR3 sequence (DNA): TGCGCCAGCAGCGAAGGACAGGGAGACTACAATGAGCAGTTCTTC.

The V gene is TRBV6-6, the J gene TRBJ2-1; D is unresolved. The CDR3 sequence is 12 residues long. V lost 2 bases and J 5 bases, leaving 4 bases between the germline ends. Germline V lookup: CDR1 MNHNY, CDR2 SVGAGI (reference sequence). CDR3 loop: CASSYGDNEQFF. CDR3 sequence (DNA): TGTGCCAGCAGTTACGGAGACAATGAGCAGTTCTTC.

This clone was seen only once. The chain couples TRBV28 to TRBJ1-2; a possible D gene is TRBD1 (6 bases). The CDR3 runs to 15 residues. V was trimmed by 5 bases and J by 4 bases, leaving 17 bases between them. Germline V gives CDR1 MDHEN, CDR2 SYDVKM. The CDR3, as DNA: TGTGCCAGCAGTCGCCACAGCCAGGGGAGCTATGGCTACACCTTC. Protein product: CASSRHSQGSYGYTF.

The chain is built from TRBV5-1 and TRBJ2-2, with TRBD2 as a possible D gene (5 bases). The V gene lost 0 bases and the J gene lost 2 bases, with 11 bases spanning the gap. CDR3 length equals 16 residues. CDR1 and CDR2 (germline): SGHRS, YFSETQ. CDR3 amino acids: CASSLAGGPNTGELFF. CDR3 nucleotides: TGCGCCAGCAGCTTGGCCGGCGGGCCTAACACCGGGGAGCTGTTTTTT. The whole variable domain, filled in from reference TRBV5-1 and TRBJ2-2, reads KAGVTQTPRYLIKTRGQQVTLSCSPISGHRSVSWYQQTPGQGLQFLFEYFSETQRNKGNFPGRFSGRQFSNSRSEMNVSTLELGDSALYLCASSLAGGPNTGELFFGEGSRLTVL.

This clone was seen more than once but under ten times. This chain links TRBV5-8 with TRBJ2-3; the match to TRBD2 covers 13 bases. This CDR3 contains 17 residues. Per germline, CDR1 SGHTS and CDR2 YDEGEE. With 0 bases clipped from V and 4 bases from J, the junction kept 5 bases outside the gene matches. Written as DNA, the CDR3 is TGTGCCAGCAGCTTGGTTCTCGGACTAGCGGGAGCAGATACGCAGTATTTT. Protein product: CASSLVLGLAGADTQYF.

The chain couples TRBV28 to TRBJ1-4, with 7 bases that match TRBD1. Germline V gene data show CDR1 as MDHEN and CDR2 as SYDVKM. CDR3 length: 14 residues. V shed 5 bases, J shed 8 bases, and the junction held 8 bases outside the gene matches. CDR3 nucleotide sequence: TGTGCCAGCAGTCCTCAGGGGGTCCGAGAAAAACTGTTTTTT. Translating it yields CASSPQGVREKLFF.

This clone was picked up one time. The J gene is TRBJ2-1, the V gene TRBV5-5, with D possibly being TRBD1 (6 bases). The CDR3 runs 12 residues. With 1 base removed from V and 8 bases from J, the gap between germline ends came to 7 bases. CDR1 is SGHKS, CDR2 YYEKEE, per germline (reference sequence). The CDR3 DNA reads as TGTGCCAGCAGCTTGAACAGGGATGAGCAGTTCTTC. Encoded protein: CASSLNRDEQFF. The complete variable domain, with remaining parts taken from reference TRBV5-5 and TRBJ2-1, reads DAGVTQSPTHLIKTRGQQVTLRCSPISGHKSVSWYQQVLGQGPQFIFQYYEKEERGRGNFPDRFSARQFPNYSSELNVNALLLGDSALYLCASSLNRDEQFFGPGTRLTVL.

The V and J genes are TRBV18 and TRBJ2-2; TRBD1 matches 8 bases. V lost 3 bases and J lost 3; bases outside the gene matches: 3. The CDR3 sequence is 15 residues long. Germline V gene sequence: CDR1 KGHSH, CDR2 LQKENI. CDR3 residues: CASSPGTGDTGELFF. The CDR3 bases are TGTGCCAGCTCACCCGGGACAGGCGACACCGGGGAGCTGTTTTTT.

The V gene is TRBV9, the J gene TRBJ2-1, with TRBD2 as a possible D gene (6 bases). In germline, CDR1 is SGDLS, CDR2 YYNGEE. The CDR3 consists of 15 residues. V lost 1 base, J lost 9 bases, and 17 bases lay in between. Written as DNA, the CDR3 is TGTGCCAGCAGCGTACAGACCGGGAGCTTCAGTGAGCAGTTCTTC. It yields the protein CASSVQTGSFSEQFF.

The chain recombines TRBV7-3 with TRBJ2-6; no clear D gene. The germline V gene encodes CDR1 SGHTA and CDR2 FQGTGA. Trimming left V 3 bases short and J 0 bases short, with 12 bases between. The CDR3 has 17 residues. CDR3 nucleotide sequence: TGTGCCAGCAGCTTGGATCACCCTAGCTCTGGGGCCAACGTCCTGACTTTC. It specifies CASSLDHPSSGANVLTF. Drawing the rest from reference TRBV7-3 and TRBJ2-6, the complete variable domain is GAGVSQTPSNKVTEKGKYVELRCDPISGHTALYWYRQSLGQGPEFLIYFQGTGAADDSGLPNDRFFAVRPEGSVSTLKIQRTERGDSAVYLCASSLDHPSSGANVLTFGAGSRLTVL.

The chain combines TRBV27 with TRBJ1-6; 7 nucleotides line up with TRBD1. The germline gives CDR1 MNHEY, CDR2 SMNVEV (reference sequence). V lost 2 bases to trimming and J lost 10 bases; unmatched junction nucleotides: 23. The CDR3 is 20 residues long. This CDR3 reads CASSLRGTGAGIGAASPLHF. The CDR3 DNA reads as TGTGCCAGCAGTTTAAGGGGTACAGGGGCTGGTATAGGTGCAGCCTCACCCCTCCACTTT.

The chain recombines TRBV28 with TRBJ2-7; 9 bases align to TRBD2. Trimming cost V 6 bases and J 6 bases; bases outside gene matches: 15. CDR1 MDHEN and CDR2 SYDVKM come from the germline V gene. The CDR3 spans 16 residues. The CDR3 loop reads CASSYPMIAGATEQYF. The CDR3 DNA follows: TGTGCCAGCAGCTACCCCATGATAGCGGGAGCCACCGAGCAGTACTTC.